The text below deals with one TCR beta chain. The antigen remains unidentified. The data were taken from a study of identical twins. General study points: Among out-of-frame alpha sequences shared by twins, low generation probability occurred in excess. The conclusions drew on cross-sectional statistical analysis instead of tracking the same donors.

The V gene lost 1 base and the J gene lost 4 bases, with 14 bases spanning the gap. This CDR3 has 15 amino acids. The V gene's germline CDR1 is SGHRS and CDR2 YFSETQ. TCRdb recomputed calls from the 5' RACE reads with MiXCR, one row per CDR3 protein. The repertoire consists of under 900,000 distinct CDR3 sequences, with roughly 12% occurring once and the leading ten covering around 1.6%. This same sample was also taken into another study, of yellow fever vaccine responses in identical twins.

This receptor was obtained from a woman aged 18-35 years in good health. Sequencing was done on a sample of PBMCs. The J gene is TRBJ1-1, the V gene TRBV5-1; unclear D gene. In DNA form, the CDR3 reads TGCGCCAGCAGCTTGATCGGAGTTGTGGCCACTGAAGCTTTCTTT. Its protein product is CASSLIGVVATEAFF.